The 29 T cell receptor beta chains presented below share a single source sample, sequenced in a study of vaccination and CD4 T cells after COVID-19. The sample's treatment: roughly 10-day PBMC culture with coronavirus spike peptide pools or control peptides (ViraFEST assay). Sequenced with the Oncomine TCR Beta short-read assay was DNA taken from cultured CD4+ T cells. Using its own MiXCR run on the PCR reads, TCRdb lists one record per CDR3 protein. This sample yields about 5,100 distinct CDR3 sequences, of which around 52% are seen a single time; 36% belongs to the top ten. What these receptors recognize is not known. Sequenced material: CD4+ T cells from blood, cultured in vitro. These receptor sequences come from a human donor who had recovered from COVID-19.

The rearrangement uses TRBV20-1 and TRBJ1-6, with TRBD1 identical over 11 bases. Germline trimming cut 5 bases from V and 10 bases from J; bases unmatched to any gene: 13. The CDR3 runs to 16 residues. CDR1 and CDR2 from the germline V gene are DFQATT and SNEGSKA (reference sequence). The chain's CDR3 is CSAETTGQGVESPLHF. CDR3 DNA: TGCAGTGCTGAGACTACGGGACAGGGGGTAGAATCACCCCTCCACTTT.

Worth noting for this clonotype: Since a much larger clone is just one base distant, this may be a read error. The chain employs TRBV28 and TRBJ2-7, with D possibly TRBD1 on 5 matching bases. Per germline, CDR1 MDHEN and CDR2 SYDVKM. This CDR3 region has 12 residues. CDR3 amino acids: CASRLQGYEQDF. CDR3 in DNA: TGTGCCAGCAGACTTCAGGGTTACGAGCAGGACTTC.

The genes are TRBV24-1 and TRBJ2-5; 8 bases are a match to TRBD1. Germline loops: CDR1 KGHDR, CDR2 SFDVKD. The CDR3 length is 14 residues. The J segment lost 6 bases and the V segment lost 4 bases, leaving 6 bases of the junction unmatched. The DNA for the CDR3 is TGTGCCACCAGTGAGGCAGGGGGCTCGAAGACCCAGTACTTC. Protein sequence: CATSEAGGSKTQYF.

The chain combines TRBV20-1 with TRBJ1-5; D may be TRBD1 (5 bases). Trimming removed 6 bases from V and 0 bases from J, with 12 bases in between. The V gene's germline CDR1 is DFQATT and CDR2 SNEGSKA (reference sequence). The CDR3 covers 14 residues. CDR3 amino acids: CSARQLNSNQPQHF. As DNA, the CDR3 is TGCAGTGCCAGACAGCTTAATAGCAATCAGCCCCAGCATTTT.

This clonotype was counted only a few times. V gene TRBV5-1 combines with J gene TRBJ1-1; D gene uncertain. Germline V gives CDR1 SGHRS, CDR2 YFSETQ. V shed 1 base and J shed 3 bases, with 16 bases lying between them. There are 16 residues in the CDR3. The CDR3 spells CASSLRAGGSDTEAFF. The CDR3 DNA reads as TGCGCCAGCAGCTTGCGGGCAGGTGGATCGGACACTGAAGCTTTCTTT. The entire variable domain, with the rest obtained from reference TRBV5-1 and TRBJ1-1, is as follows: KAGVTQTPRYLIKTRGQQVTLSCSPISGHRSVSWYQQTPGQGLQFLFEYFSETQRNKGNFPGRFSGRQFSNSRSEMNVSTLELGDSALYLCASSLRAGGSDTEAFFGQGTRLTVV.

This sequence joins TRBV20-1 and TRBJ1-1, with D unresolved. Germline V gene data show CDR1 as DFQATT and CDR2 as SNEGSKA (reference sequence). There are 15 residues in the CDR3. V lost 6 bases to trimming and J lost 0 bases, with 17 bases between them. The CDR3 protein is CSAPSPEGMNTEAFF. The DNA of the CDR3 is TGCAGTGCCCCCTCCCCTGAGGGCATGAACACTGAAGCTTTCTTT.

The genes are TRBV7-2 and TRBJ1-1; D is undetermined. The V gene lost 0 bases and the J gene lost 5 bases, with 7 bases spanning the gap. The CDR3 spans 13 residues. Germline CDR1 is SGHTA and CDR2 is FQGNSA. CDR3 sequence: CASSLAVGTEAFF. Here the CDR3 DNA reads TGTGCCAGCAGCTTAGCGGTAGGTACTGAAGCTTTCTTT.

The chain couples TRBV7-3 to TRBJ1-1; D remains ambiguous. The CDR3 extends over 13 amino acids. The germline CDR1 and CDR2 sequences are SGHTA and FQGTGA. V lost 4 bases, J lost 7 bases, and 13 bases lay in between. In nucleotides, the CDR3 is TGTGCCAGCAGCTCCCGGAGTGCGAATGAAGCTTTCTTT. It yields the protein CASSSRSANEAFF.

This clonotype was seen only once. V usage is TRBV7-2 and J usage is TRBJ1-6, with a weak D call TRBD1 (5 bases). V lost 4 bases and J 10 bases, leaving 14 bases between the germline ends. In germline, CDR1 is SGHTA, CDR2 FQGNSA. CDR3 length: 14 residues. The CDR3 loop is CASSSRSGGSPLHF. CDR3 sequence (DNA): TGTGCCAGCAGCTCGAGGTCCGGGGGGTCACCCCTCCACTTT.

This clonotype was picked up a small number of times. The chain combines TRBV7-2 with TRBJ1-1; D uncertain. CDR3 length: 14 amino acids. Germline V gene data show CDR1 as SGHTA and CDR2 as FQGNSA. V lost 0 bases and J 7 bases, leaving 12 bases between the germline ends. CDR3 region: CASSLAGRLSEAFF. Here the CDR3 DNA reads TGTGCCAGCAGCTTAGCTGGTAGACTTAGTGAAGCTTTCTTT. Complete variable domain (other parts from reference TRBV7-2 and TRBJ1-1): GAGVSQSPSNKVTEKGKDVELRCDPISGHTALYWYRQSLGQGLEFLIYFQGNSAPDKSGLPSDRFSAERTGGSVSTLTIQRTQQEDSAVYLCASSLAGRLSEAFFGQGTRLTVV.

This clonotype was counted a few times. The CDR3 spells CASSDSRDLHF. CDR3 coding DNA: TGTGCCAGCAGTGACAGTCGGGACCTCCACTTT. The chain has TRBV6-1 and TRBJ1-6; D remains unclear. The CDR3 totals 11 residues. The germline V and J ends were trimmed by 3 bases and 15 bases, with 9 bases remaining between them. Germline lookup yields CDR1 MNHNS and CDR2 SASEGT.

The chain couples TRBV7-3 to TRBJ1-6; TRBD1 is a possible D gene (5 bases). V shed 2 bases and J shed 10 bases, with 12 bases lying between them. This CDR3 spans 14 amino acids. The germline V gene encodes CDR1 SGHTA and CDR2 FQGTGA. CDR3 region: CASSLGTGWSPLHF. Here the CDR3 DNA reads TGTGCCAGCAGCTTAGGGACCGGGTGGTCACCCCTCCACTTT.

A single count supports this clonotype. CDR3 nucleotides: TGTGCCAGCAGTTATAGTGGAGGGGAGTACGAGCAGTACTTC. The encoded protein is CASSYSGGEYEQYF. The chain recombines TRBV6-5 with TRBJ2-7, with D perhaps matching TRBD2 (6 bases). The CDR3 runs 14 residues. Between the trimmed V and J ends, which lost 3 bases and 4 bases, there was a span of 13 bases. The germline CDR1 and CDR2 sequences are MNHEY and SVGAGI.

The V gene is TRBV6-1, the J gene TRBJ2-1, with 10 positions matching TRBD2. Germline V gene data show CDR1 as MNHNS and CDR2 as SASEGT. Trimming removed 11 bases from V and 7 bases from J; junction bases left unmatched: 11. This CDR3 has 14 residues. In nucleotides, the CDR3 is TGTGCCGTACGCCTAGCGGGGGCCGGGAATGAGCAGTTCTTC. It is translated as CAVRLAGAGNEQFF.

The chain couples TRBV20-1 to TRBJ1-5, with 8 nucleotides matching TRBD1. V shed 4 bases, J shed 6 bases, and the junction held 2 bases outside the gene matches. The V gene's germline CDR1 is DFQATT and CDR2 SNEGSKA (reference sequence). The CDR3 runs to 12 residues. CDR3 protein: CSATTGVQPQHF. The CDR3 DNA reads as TGCAGTGCTACGACAGGGGTTCAGCCCCAGCATTTT.

This rearrangement joins TRBV6-1 to TRBJ2-7; TRBD1 agrees at 9 bases. The CDR3 is made up of 13 amino acids. The germline gives CDR1 MNHNS, CDR2 SASEGT. The V segment lost 10 bases and the J segment 7 bases; nucleotides outside the gene matches: 11. This chain's CDR3 is CATRQGEVGEQYF. In nucleotides, the CDR3 is TGTGCCACCAGACAGGGGGAGGTGGGGGAGCAGTACTTC.

This clonotype has a single count. This chain uses TRBV7-6 with TRBJ1-2; D is perhaps TRBD1 (5 bases). From germline, CDR1 is SGHVS and CDR2 FNYEAQ. This CDR3 has 14 residues. V shed 4 bases and J shed 4 bases, with 13 bases lying between them. CDR3 loop: CASSSPREPYGYTF. Written as DNA, the CDR3 is TGTGCCAGCAGCTCCCCCAGGGAGCCCTATGGCTACACCTTC.

This sequence joins TRBV20-1 and TRBJ1-5; tentative D call: TRBD1 (6 bases). From germline, CDR1 is DFQATT and CDR2 SNEGSKA (reference sequence). V shed 4 bases and J shed 3 bases, with 16 bases lying between them. This CDR3 region has 15 residues. The CDR3 DNA reads as TGCAGTGCTACCGACAGGCCCCTGATCAATCAGCCCCAGCATTTT. Its protein is CSATDRPLINQPQHF.

The chain uses TRBV15 and TRBJ1-1, with D perhaps matching TRBD1 (5 bases). The CDR3 runs to 14 residues. V was trimmed by 1 base and J by 3 bases, leaving 9 bases between them. The germline gives CDR1 LNHNV, CDR2 YYDKDF (reference sequence). The DNA for the CDR3 is TGTGCCACCAGCAGAGGACGGGGGGACACTGAAGCTTTCTTT. Translating gives CATSRGRGDTEAFF.

V gene TRBV10-1 combines with J gene TRBJ1-2, with 8 bases matching TRBD1. V lost 5 bases to trimming and J lost 7 bases; unmatched junction nucleotides: 9. This CDR3 has 14 residues. The germline V gene encodes CDR1 WNHNN and CDR2 SYGVQD (reference sequence). CDR3 DNA: TGCGCCAGCAGTTCTACGCGGGACAGGTCTGGCTACACCTTC. The encoded protein is CASSSTRDRSGYTF.

The chain recombines TRBV20-1 with TRBJ2-7, with D perhaps being TRBD1 or TRBD2 (5 bases each). Germline V gene data show CDR1 as DFQATT and CDR2 as SNEGSKA (reference sequence). Trimming stripped 1 base from V and 10 bases from J, with 14 bases between. The CDR3 sequence is 12 residues long. CDR3 in amino acids: CSARAPGRQQYF. CDR3 coding DNA: TGCAGTGCTAGAGCCCCGGGACGTCAACAGTACTTC.

The chain uses TRBV7-2 and TRBJ1-2, with D tentatively TRBD1 (5 bases). Germline V lookup: CDR1 SGHTA, CDR2 FQGNSA. Trimming took 4 bases from V and 8 from J, leaving 17 bases between them. The CDR3 sequence is 14 residues long. DNA of the CDR3: TGTGCCAGCAGCTCTGGATCCGGGACCCAAGGCTACACCTTC. Protein: CASSSGSGTQGYTF. Combining the CDR3 with reference TRBV7-2 and TRBJ1-2 gives the whole variable domain GAGVSQSPSNKVTEKGKDVELRCDPISGHTALYWYRQSLGQGLEFLIYFQGNSAPDKSGLPSDRFSAERTGGSVSTLTIQRTQQEDSAVYLCASSSGSGTQGYTFGSGTRLTVV.

The chain has TRBV20-1 and TRBJ2-3, with 9 positions matching TRBD1. CDR3 length: 13 residues. Germline values: CDR1 DFQATT, CDR2 SNEGSKA (reference sequence). V was clipped by 3 bases and J by 5 bases; unmatched bases: 3. In nucleotides, the CDR3 is TGCAGTGCTAGGACAGGGGGACAAGATACGCAGTATTTT. Translated, it gives CSARTGGQDTQYF.

The chain couples TRBV7-9 to TRBJ2-7, with D perhaps assigned TRBD1 or TRBD2 (6 bases each). The V and J ends lost 2 bases and 3 bases respectively, with 14 bases between them. CDR1 is SEHNR and CDR2 is FQNEAQ in the germline V gene (reference sequence). The CDR3 loop spans 15 amino acids. The CDR3 DNA is TGTGCCAGCAGCTTAACGGGGGCAGAGGTCTACGAGCAGTACTTC. Translating gives CASSLTGAEVYEQYF.

In this sample, this clonotype turned up once. The CDR3 sequence is CASSRLSNQPQHF. CDR3 coding DNA: TGTGCCAGCAGTCGACTTAGCAATCAGCCCCAGCATTTT. The gene calls are TRBV28 and TRBJ1-5; D is unresolved. The germline gives CDR1 MDHEN, CDR2 SYDVKM. V gave up 5 bases and J gave up 0 bases, with 5 bases separating them. The CDR3 has 13 amino acids.

The chain couples TRBV6-5 to TRBJ1-2; D is unclear. Trimming took 0 bases from V and 8 from J, leaving 10 bases between them. The CDR3 contains 13 residues. Germline V gene sequence: CDR1 MNHEY, CDR2 SVGAGI. The CDR3 here is CASSYSRAVGYTF. The CDR3 DNA reads as TGTGCCAGCAGTTACTCGCGGGCGGTCGGCTACACCTTC.

This clonotype was seen a handful of times. The rearrangement uses TRBV25-1 and TRBJ1-2, with no clear D. The CDR3 totals 12 residues. V was cut by 10 bases and J by 4 bases, with 13 bases left in between. Germline V gene data show CDR1 as MGHDK and CDR2 as SYGVNS. The CDR3 is CATTLRGYGYTF. The CDR3 DNA sequence: TGTGCCACCACCCTACGGGGCTATGGCTACACCTTC.

This clonotype has a handful of counts. The chain links TRBV10-2 to TRBJ1-1, with D perhaps matching TRBD1 (5 bases). This CDR3 has 11 residues. Per germline, CDR1 WSHSY and CDR2 SAAADI. The V and J ends lost 8 bases and 5 bases respectively, with 9 bases between them. The CDR3 DNA is TGCGCCAGCGGGGGGATTACTGAAGCTTTCTTT. Protein product: CASGGITEAFF.

The CDR3 spells CSVGQGSNQPQHF. CDR3 nucleotides: TGCAGTGTCGGACAGGGTAGCAATCAGCCCCAGCATTTT. The genes are TRBV20-1 and TRBJ1-5; TRBD1 agrees at 8 bases. Germline V gene lookup returns CDR1 DFQATT and CDR2 SNEGSKA (reference sequence). The CDR3 loop spans 13 amino acids. J was trimmed by 0 bases and V by 7 bases; bases with no gene match: 2.